Listed below are T cell receptor beta chains from one sample, sequenced in a study of cytomegalovirus exposure and HLA in healthy donors. Generated by immunoSEQ multiplex PCR, the TCRdb table keeps only in-frame clones and is missing some. The data show over 130,000 clones, less than 85% seen once. The specimen was PBMCs. The receptors shown here come from a man aged 35 to 55 in good health and CMV-seronegative. Both conserved end residues are part of each CDR3. Each record gives: D gene, CDR3 length, clone size, V gene, J gene, CDR3 protein, CDR3 DNA. A D gene is named only where the DNA matches it firmly. Clone size is shown for a subset of rows, as once, few, many or a class of expanded clone.

>-|13|once|TRBV11-3|TRBJ1-6
CASSAVTGAPLHF
TGTGCCAGCAGCGCGGTGACAGGCGCGCCCCTCCACTTT
>-|15|-|TRBV28|TRBJ1-4
CASSAPSKGYEKLFF
TGTGCCAGCAGTGCACCTTCTAAGGGGTATGAAAAACTGTTTTTT
>TRBD1|14|-|TRBV30|TRBJ1-5
CAWSTTTGNQPQHF
TGTGCCTGGAGTACGACGACAGGGAATCAGCCCCAGCATTTT
>-|13|-|TRBV28|TRBJ2-5
CASRPVGGETQYF
TGTGCCAGCAGACCTGTAGGAGGGGAGACCCAGTACTTC
>-|14|few|TRBV18|TRBJ2-3
CASSEAETSSTQYF
TGTGCCAGCTCCGAAGCGGAAACTAGTAGCACGCAGTATTTT
>TRBD2|14|-|TRBV9|TRBJ2-3
CASKGLAGGATQYF
TGTGCCAGCAAAGGGCTAGCGGGGGGCGCTACGCAGTATTTT
>TRBD1|15|-|TRBV7-6|TRBJ1-6
CASSLDGTGNSPLHF
TGTGCCAGCAGCTTAGATGGGACAGGGAATTCACCCCTCCACTTT
>-|14|-|TRBV11-1|TRBJ2-1
CASSTVQGFNEQFF
TGTGCCAGCAGCACCGTACAGGGATTTAATGAGCAGTTCTTC
>TRBD1|15|-|TRBV28|TRBJ1-4
CASSPTGDGDEKLFF
TGTGCCAGCAGCCCGACAGGGGATGGGGATGAAAAACTGTTTTTT
>-|14|-|TRBV5-1|TRBJ1-2
CASSPFQGHYGYTF
TGCGCCAGCAGTCCATTCCAGGGGCATTATGGCTACACCTTC
>TRBD1|20|-|TRBV15|TRBJ2-2
CATSIPFRDRGRSSTGELFF
TGTGCCACCAGCATCCCTTTCCGGGACAGGGGGAGATCGAGCACCGGGGAGCTGTTTTTT
>-|12|-|TRBV30|TRBJ2-7
CAWSPRNYEQYF
TGTGCCTGGAGCCCCAGGAACTACGAGCAGTACTTC
>TRBD1|13|few|TRBV29-1|TRBJ2-1
CSVLTGDYNEQFF
TGCAGCGTACTGACAGGGGACTACAATGAGCAGTTCTTC
>-|16|-|TRBV2|TRBJ1-5
CATRPGGTYSNQPQHF
TGTGCCACCCGCCCAGGCGGGACTTATAGCAATCAGCCCCAGCATTTT
>TRBD2|13|-|TRBV7-8|TRBJ2-1
CASSQRGQVEQFF
TGTGCCAGCAGCCAGCGGGGGCAGGTTGAGCAGTTCTTC
>TRBD2|17|-|TRBV28|TRBJ2-5
CASSETLGLAGAETQYF
TGTGCCAGCAGTGAGACTTTAGGACTAGCGGGAGCGGAGACCCAGTACTTC
>-|15|-|TRBV28|TRBJ1-3
CASSFSGSSGNTIYF
TGTGCCAGCAGTTTCTCCGGGAGCTCTGGAAACACCATATATTTT
>-|15|-|TRBV19|TRBJ2-7
CASSIVGGRTYEQYF
TGTGCCAGTAGTATAGTAGGGGGAAGGACCTACGAGCAGTACTTC
>-|14|few|TRBV19|TRBJ2-2
CASKPGQSTGELFF
TGTGCCAGTAAACCTGGACAGTCTACCGGGGAGCTGTTTTTT
>TRBD2|16|once|TRBV10-3|TRBJ2-5
CAISDGAAGEQETQYF
TGTGCCATCAGTGACGGGGCGGCGGGAGAGCAAGAGACCCAGTACTTC
>-|13|-|TRBV5-4|TRBJ1-1
CASRGRGNTEAFF
TGTGCCAGCAGAGGGAGGGGGAACACTGAAGCTTTCTTT
>-|13|-|TRBV5-1|TRBJ1-1
CASSFRENTEAFF
TGCGCCAGCAGCTTCCGGGAGAACACTGAAGCTTTCTTT
>-|13|-|TRBV19|TRBJ2-7
CASSWDISYEQYF
TGTGCCAGTAGTTGGGACATATCGTACGAGCAGTACTTC
>-|12|once|TRBV11-3|TRBJ2-2
CASSPVLRELFF
TGTGCCAGCAGCCCAGTCCTTCGGGAGCTGTTTTTT
>-|14|-|TRBV6-6|TRBJ2-1
CASKGPGDLNEQFF
TGTGCCAGCAAGGGGCCAGGGGATCTCAATGAGCAGTTCTTC
>TRBD2|16|-|TRBV7-8|TRBJ2-1
CASSYSGGEVYNEQFF
TGTGCCAGCAGCTATAGCGGGGGGGAGGTCTACAATGAGCAGTTCTTC
>TRBD2|14|-|TRBV13|TRBJ2-3
CASSSLAGGHTQYF
TGTGCCAGCAGCTCACTAGCGGGAGGGCATACGCAGTATTTT
>TRBD2|15|-|TRBV15|TRBJ2-7
CATSSPSGSTYEQYF
TGTGCCACCAGCAGCCCTAGCGGGAGTACCTACGAGCAGTACTTC
>TRBD1|15|-|TRBV4-3|TRBJ1-2
CASSQRPTGDYGYTF
TGCGCCAGCAGCCAACGACCTACAGGGGACTATGGCTACACCTTC
>TRBD1|15|once|TRBV4-3|TRBJ1-6
CASSPGQGYNSPLHF
TGCGCCAGCAGCCCGGGACAGGGTTATAATTCACCCCTCCACTTT
>-|17|-|TRBV27|TRBJ1-4
CASSSDRTQATNEKLFF
TGTGCCAGCAGTTCTGACAGGACCCAAGCAACTAATGAAAAACTGTTTTTT
>-|13|-|TRBV5-1|TRBJ2-1
CASSLVASNEQFF
TGCGCCAGCAGCTTGGTGGCTAGCAATGAGCAGTTCTTC
>-|14|-|TRBV19|TRBJ1-6
CASSIWDSNSPLHF
TGTGCCAGTAGTATCTGGGACTCTAATTCACCCCTCCACTTT
>-|14|-|TRBV28|TRBJ1-4
CASSRPGDNEKLFF
TGTGCCAGCAGTCGTCCAGGGGATAATGAAAAACTGTTTTTT
>-|13|few|TRBV2|TRBJ1-2
CASSEGGRGGYTF
TGTGCCAGCAGTGAGGGGGGGCGCGGGGGCTACACCTTC
>TRBD2|17|-|TRBV7-3|TRBJ2-6
CASSTSGGFSGANVLTF
TGTGCCAGCAGCACGAGCGGGGGATTCTCTGGGGCCAACGTCCTGACTTTC
>-|16|few|TRBV5-1|TRBJ1-1
CASSLEGGALNTEAFF
TGCGCCAGCAGCTTGGAGGGTGGGGCACTGAACACTGAAGCTTTCTTT
>TRBD2|17|-|TRBV13|TRBJ2-5
CASSPPAGGPNQETQYF
TGTGCCAGCAGCCCTCCGGCGGGAGGGCCGAACCAAGAGACCCAGTACTTC
>TRBD1|14|few|TRBV9|TRBJ2-7
CASSAWDRGYEQYF
TGTGCCAGCAGCGCTTGGGACAGGGGCTACGAGCAGTACTTC
>TRBD1|16|-|TRBV7-9|TRBJ2-7
CASSPQGYRDHYEQYF
TGTGCCAGCAGCCCACAGGGGTACAGGGATCATTACGAGCAGTACTTC
>TRBD2|15|few|TRBV19|TRBJ2-1
CASSSPSGTYNEQFF
TGTGCCAGTAGCTCGCCTAGCGGGACTTACAATGAGCAGTTCTTC
>TRBD1|15|-|TRBV10-2|TRBJ1-6
CASSPQGEGNSPLHF
TGCGCCAGCAGTCCACAGGGGGAAGGAAATTCACCCCTCCACTTT
>-|17|-|TRBV15|TRBJ2-2
CATSREAGGGDTGELFF
TGTGCCACCAGCAGGGAGGCTGGGGGGGGCGACACCGGGGAGCTGTTTTTT
>TRBD1|14|few|TRBV27|TRBJ1-1
CASSLYPATGEAFF
TGTGCCAGCAGTTTATACCCCGCGACAGGGGAAGCTTTCTTT
>-|16|-|TRBV5-1|TRBJ2-2
CASSFPPGKGTGELFF
TGCGCCAGCAGCTTCCCTCCGGGAAAGGGCACCGGGGAGCTGTTTTTT
>-|11|-|TRBV30|TRBJ2-5
CAWKALETQYF
TGTGCCTGGAAAGCCTTAGAGACCCAGTACTTC